The source of this T cell receptor beta chain is a study of cytomegalovirus exposure and HLA in healthy donors. Points from the study as a whole: Associated with HLA alleles at 0.05 false discovery rate in a later analysis were 16,951 TCR beta sequences. In a later analysis, TCR beta V- and J-gene trimming showed a link to a missense DCLRE1C variant.

This PCR relied on a set of 60 Vbeta primers and 13 Jbeta primers. TCRdb's copy holds only in-frame clones and misses some; the assay was immunoSEQ multiplex PCR. This table holds about 170,000 clones, around 79% found once. Each donor's status was that of a healthy bone marrow donor. Remarks on this clone: The antigen remains undetermined.

V lost 3 bases, J lost 2 bases, and 10 bases lay in between. This CDR3 is built from 14 residues. The germline CDR1 and CDR2 sequences are MDHEN and SYDVKM. This rearrangement joins TRBV28 to TRBJ1-2; D gene unclear. Sequencing input: PBMCs. The source is a woman aged 45-65 years in good health and CMV-seropositive. CDR3 residues: CASSFQANNYGYTF. CDR3 nucleotide sequence: TGTGCCAGCAGTTTTCAGGCTAACAACTATGGCTACACCTTC.